This TCR beta chain originates from a study of T cells in Graves' hyperthyroidism and ophthalmopathy. On this clonotype: Its antigen is undetermined.

General study points: Blood also contained most expanded thyroid clonotypes above 0.001.

Researchers amplified the TCR beta CDR3 regions from RNA transcripts. First-round RT-PCR targeting the TCR CDR3 was performed with the HTBI primer set. TCRdb recomputed calls from the multiplex PCR reads with MiXCR, one row per CDR3 protein. This sample has some 570,000 distinct CDR3 sequences, with 17% found just once. Germline V gene sequence: CDR1 SGDLS, CDR2 YYNGEE. Trimming took off 7 bases at V and 1 base at J, with 17 bases between the two ends. The CDR3 is made up of 15 amino acids. This receptor was identified in a woman under 30 with Graves' ophthalmopathy. The sequenced material came from blood. This chain joins TRBV9 and TRBJ1-1; perhaps TRBD1 as D (6 bases). The CDR3 reads CASGPLGQSNTEAFF. In DNA, the CDR3 is TGTGCCAGCGGCCCCCTAGGACAGTCGAACACTGAAGCTTTCTTT.